Given below is one T cell receptor beta chain in context. Libraries were prepared by immunoSEQ multiplex PCR; TCRdb keeps only in-frame clonotypes and omits some of them. This table holds 45,000 to 65,000 clones, around 90% found once. These data come from a study of T cell changes during pregnancy in multiple sclerosis. V lost 6 bases, J lost 5 bases, and 7 bases stayed unmatched. The CDR3 is 15 amino acids. Germline V gene sequence: CDR1 MNHEY, CDR2 SVGAGI. This sample comprised CD4+ T cells from peripheral blood mononuclear cells, obtained in the third trimester of pregnancy. This chain uses TRBV6-5 with TRBJ2-5, with 12 bases matching TRBD2. The TCR was taken from a female donor with multiple sclerosis, enrolled in a pregnancy study. CDR3 in DNA: TGTGCCAGCAGGCCACTAGCGGGGGGTTCGGAGACCCAGTACTTC. Protein: CASRPLAGGSETQYF.